This T cell receptor (beta chain) originates from a study of blood T cell repertoires in COVID-19. Turning to the study itself: Samples representing acute and convalescent COVID-19 were sourced from the United States, Italy and Spain.

In germline, CDR1 is LNHDA, CDR2 SQIVND (reference sequence). The CDR3 runs to 13 residues. Unmatched junction bases numbered 2, after V lost 7 bases and J lost 6 bases. In the source study's methods: For nucleated cells, counts were estimated from reference gene primer amplification. Profiled with immunoSEQ multiplex PCR; TCRdb holds only in-frame clones, not every one. V and J calls plus clone size are reproduced from that table; the DNA served to infer D and trimming. There are approximately 76,000 clones in the sample; 75% to 85% occur only once, and over 5% lies in the top ten. Sequences were obtained from peripheral blood. The J gene is TRBJ2-1, the V gene TRBV19, with 11 bases fitting TRBD1. This receptor was taken from an older woman with acute or convalescent COVID-19. This chain's CDR3 is CASTDRGLNEQFF. For the CDR3, the DNA is TGTGCCAGTACGGACAGGGGGCTCAATGAGCAGTTCTTC.